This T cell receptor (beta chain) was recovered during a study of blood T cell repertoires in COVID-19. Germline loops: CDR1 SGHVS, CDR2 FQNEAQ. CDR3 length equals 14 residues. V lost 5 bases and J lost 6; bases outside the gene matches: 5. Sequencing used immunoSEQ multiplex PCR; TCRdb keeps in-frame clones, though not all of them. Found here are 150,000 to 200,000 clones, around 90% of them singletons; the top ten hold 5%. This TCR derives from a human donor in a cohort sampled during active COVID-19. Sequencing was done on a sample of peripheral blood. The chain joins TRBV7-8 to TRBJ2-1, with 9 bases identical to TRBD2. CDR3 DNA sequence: TGTGCCAGCAGCACCCGGACTAGCGCCAATGAGCAGTTCTTC. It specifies CASSTRTSANEQFF.